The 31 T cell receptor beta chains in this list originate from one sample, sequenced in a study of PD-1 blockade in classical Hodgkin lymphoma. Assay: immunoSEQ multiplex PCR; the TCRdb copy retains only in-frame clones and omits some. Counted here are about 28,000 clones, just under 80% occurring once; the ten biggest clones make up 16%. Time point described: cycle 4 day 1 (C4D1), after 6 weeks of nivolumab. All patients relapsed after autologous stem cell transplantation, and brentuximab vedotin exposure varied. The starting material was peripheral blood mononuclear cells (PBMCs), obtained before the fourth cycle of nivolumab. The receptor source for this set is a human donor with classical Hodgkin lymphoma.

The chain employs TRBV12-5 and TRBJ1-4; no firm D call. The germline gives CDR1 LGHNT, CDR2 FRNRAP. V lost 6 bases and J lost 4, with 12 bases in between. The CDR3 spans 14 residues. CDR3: CASGPTALNEKLFF. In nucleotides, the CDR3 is TGTGCTAGTGGGCCCACCGCCCTTAATGAAAAACTGTTTTTT.

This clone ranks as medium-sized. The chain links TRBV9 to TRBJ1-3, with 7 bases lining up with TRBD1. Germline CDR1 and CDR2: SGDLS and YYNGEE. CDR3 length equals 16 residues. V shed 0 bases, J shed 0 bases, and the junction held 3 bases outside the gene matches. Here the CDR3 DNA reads TGTGCCAGCAGCGTAGGAGACAGGGACTCTGGAAACACCATATATTTT. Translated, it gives CASSVGDRDSGNTIYF.

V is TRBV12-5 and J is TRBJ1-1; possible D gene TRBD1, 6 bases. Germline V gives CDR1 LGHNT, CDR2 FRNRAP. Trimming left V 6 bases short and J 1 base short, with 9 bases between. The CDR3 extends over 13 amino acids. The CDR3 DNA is TGTGCTAGTGGCACGACAGGGAACACTGAAGCTTTCTTT. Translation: CASGTTGNTEAFF. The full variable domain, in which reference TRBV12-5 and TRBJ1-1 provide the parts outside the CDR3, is DARVTQTPRHKVTEMGQEVTMRCQPILGHNTVFWYRQTMMQGLELLAYFRNRAPLDDSGMPKDRFSAEMPDATLATLKIQPSEPRDSAVYFCASGTTGNTEAFFGQGTRLTVV.

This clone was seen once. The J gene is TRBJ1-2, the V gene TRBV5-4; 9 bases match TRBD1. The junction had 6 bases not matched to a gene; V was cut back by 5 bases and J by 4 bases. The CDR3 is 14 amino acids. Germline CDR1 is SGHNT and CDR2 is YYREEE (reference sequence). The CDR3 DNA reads TGTGCCAGCAGTGTGCCGGGACAGGGCTATGGCTACACCTTC. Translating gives CASSVPGQGYGYTF.

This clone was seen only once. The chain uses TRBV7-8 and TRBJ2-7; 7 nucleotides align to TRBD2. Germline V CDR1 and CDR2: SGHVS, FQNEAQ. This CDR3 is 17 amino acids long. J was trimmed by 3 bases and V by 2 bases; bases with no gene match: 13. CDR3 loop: CASSLKGMWEGYYEQYF. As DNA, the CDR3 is TGTGCCAGCAGCTTAAAAGGGATGTGGGAGGGCTACTACGAGCAGTACTTC.

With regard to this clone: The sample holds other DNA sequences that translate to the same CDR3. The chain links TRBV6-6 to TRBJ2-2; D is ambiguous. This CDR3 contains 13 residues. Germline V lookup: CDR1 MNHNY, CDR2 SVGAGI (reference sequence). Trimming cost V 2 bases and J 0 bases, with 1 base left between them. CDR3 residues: CASSYPNTGELFF. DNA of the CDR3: TGTGCCAGCAGTTACCCGAACACCGGGGAGCTGTTTTTT.

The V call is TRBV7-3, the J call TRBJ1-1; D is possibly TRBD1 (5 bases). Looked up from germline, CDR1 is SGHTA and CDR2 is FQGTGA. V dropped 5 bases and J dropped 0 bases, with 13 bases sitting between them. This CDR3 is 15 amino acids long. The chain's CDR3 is CASSLDSGLNTEAFF. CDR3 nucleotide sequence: TGTGCCAGCAGCCTAGATTCGGGACTGAACACTGAAGCTTTCTTT. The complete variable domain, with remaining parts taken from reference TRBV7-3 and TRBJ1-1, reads GAGVSQTPSNKVTEKGKYVELRCDPISGHTALYWYRQSLGQGPEFLIYFQGTGAADDSGLPNDRFFAVRPEGSVSTLKIQRTERGDSAVYLCASSLDSGLNTEAFFGQGTRLTVV.

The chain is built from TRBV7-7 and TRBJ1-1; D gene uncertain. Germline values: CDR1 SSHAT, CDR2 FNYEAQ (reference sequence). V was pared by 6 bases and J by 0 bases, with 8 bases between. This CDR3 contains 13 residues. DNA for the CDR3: TGTGCCAGCAGTAGATCTGTGAACACTGAAGCTTTCTTT. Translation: CASSRSVNTEAFF. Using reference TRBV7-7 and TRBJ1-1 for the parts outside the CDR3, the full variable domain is GAGVSQSPRYKVTKRGQDVTLRCDPISSHATLYWYQQALGQGPEFLTYFNYEAQPDKSGLPSDRFSAERPEGSISTLTIQRTEQRDSAMYRCASSRSVNTEAFFGQGTRLTVV.

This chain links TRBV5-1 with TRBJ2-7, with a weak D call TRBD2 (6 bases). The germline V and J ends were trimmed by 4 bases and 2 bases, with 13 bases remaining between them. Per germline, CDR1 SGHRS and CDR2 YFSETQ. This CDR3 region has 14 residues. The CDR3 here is CASSPAGNTYEQYF. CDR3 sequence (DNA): TGCGCCAGCAGCCCTGCGGGGAACACCTACGAGCAGTACTTC.

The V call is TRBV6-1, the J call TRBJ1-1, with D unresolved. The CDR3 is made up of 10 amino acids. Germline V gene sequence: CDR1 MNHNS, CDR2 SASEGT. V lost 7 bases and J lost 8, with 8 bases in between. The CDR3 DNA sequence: TGTGCCAGCAAACTCGGAGAAGCTTTCTTT. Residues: CASKLGEAFF.

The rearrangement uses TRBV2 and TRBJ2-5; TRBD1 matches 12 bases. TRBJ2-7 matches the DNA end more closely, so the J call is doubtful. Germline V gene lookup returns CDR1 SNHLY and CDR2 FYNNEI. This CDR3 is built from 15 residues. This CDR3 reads CASTRKGTGGSEQYF. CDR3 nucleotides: TGTGCCAGCACCCGAAAGGGGACAGGGGGCTCCGAGCAGTACTTC.

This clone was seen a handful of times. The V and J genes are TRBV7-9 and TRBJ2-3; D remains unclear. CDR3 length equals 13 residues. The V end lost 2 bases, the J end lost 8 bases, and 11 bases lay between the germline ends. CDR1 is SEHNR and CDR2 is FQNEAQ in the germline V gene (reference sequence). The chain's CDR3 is CASSLQMLLTQYF. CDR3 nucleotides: TGTGCCAGCAGCTTACAGATGCTCCTTACGCAGTATTTT.

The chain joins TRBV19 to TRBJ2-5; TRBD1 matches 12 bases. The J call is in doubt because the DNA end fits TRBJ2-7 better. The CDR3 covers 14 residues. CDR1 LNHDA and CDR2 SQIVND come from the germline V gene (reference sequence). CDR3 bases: TGTGCCAGTAGTAGGGGACAGGGGGCAAGCGAGCAGTACTTC. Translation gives CASSRGQGASEQYF.

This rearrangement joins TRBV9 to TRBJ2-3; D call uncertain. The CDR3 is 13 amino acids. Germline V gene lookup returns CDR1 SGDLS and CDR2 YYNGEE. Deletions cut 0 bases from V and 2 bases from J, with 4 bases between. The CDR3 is CASSVGATDTQYF. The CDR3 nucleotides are TGTGCCAGCAGCGTAGGGGCCACAGATACGCAGTATTTT.

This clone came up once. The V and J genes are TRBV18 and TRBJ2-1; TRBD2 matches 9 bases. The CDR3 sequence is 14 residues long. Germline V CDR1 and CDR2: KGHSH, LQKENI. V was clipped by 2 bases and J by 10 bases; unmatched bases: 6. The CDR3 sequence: CASSPRGLAGEQFF. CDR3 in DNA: TGTGCCAGCTCACCAAGGGGGCTAGCGGGAGAGCAGTTCTTC.

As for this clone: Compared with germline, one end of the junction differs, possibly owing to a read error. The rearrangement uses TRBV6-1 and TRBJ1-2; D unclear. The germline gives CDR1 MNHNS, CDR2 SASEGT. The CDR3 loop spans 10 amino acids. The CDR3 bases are TGTGCCAGCAGTGAAGCGCTAGTAGGCTTC. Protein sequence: CASSEALVGF.

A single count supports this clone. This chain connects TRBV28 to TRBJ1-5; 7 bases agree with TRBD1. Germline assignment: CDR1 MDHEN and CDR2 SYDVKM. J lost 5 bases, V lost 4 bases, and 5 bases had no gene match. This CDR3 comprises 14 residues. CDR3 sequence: CASSSRTGYQPQHF. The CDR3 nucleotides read TGTGCCAGCAGTTCTCGGACAGGTTATCAGCCCCAGCATTTT.

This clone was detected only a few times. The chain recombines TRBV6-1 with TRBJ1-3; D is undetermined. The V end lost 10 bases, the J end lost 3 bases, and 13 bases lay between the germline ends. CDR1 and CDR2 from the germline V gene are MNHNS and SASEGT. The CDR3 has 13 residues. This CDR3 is CATFDGGGNTIYF. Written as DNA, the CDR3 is TGTGCCACCTTTGACGGAGGTGGAAACACCATATATTTT.

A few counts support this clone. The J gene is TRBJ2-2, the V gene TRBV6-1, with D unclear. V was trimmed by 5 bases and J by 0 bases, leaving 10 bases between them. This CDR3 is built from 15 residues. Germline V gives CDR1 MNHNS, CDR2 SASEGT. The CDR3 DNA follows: TGTGCCAGCAGTAGGCTGAACGCGAACACCGGGGAGCTGTTTTTT. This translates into CASSRLNANTGELFF.

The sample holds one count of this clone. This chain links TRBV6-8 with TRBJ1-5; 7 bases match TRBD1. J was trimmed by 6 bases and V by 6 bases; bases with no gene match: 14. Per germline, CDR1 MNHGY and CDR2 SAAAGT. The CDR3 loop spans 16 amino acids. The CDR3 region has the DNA TGTGCCAGCAGCACCTCCGGACAGGCGTCACGTCAGCCCCAGCATTTT. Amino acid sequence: CASSTSGQASRQPQHF.

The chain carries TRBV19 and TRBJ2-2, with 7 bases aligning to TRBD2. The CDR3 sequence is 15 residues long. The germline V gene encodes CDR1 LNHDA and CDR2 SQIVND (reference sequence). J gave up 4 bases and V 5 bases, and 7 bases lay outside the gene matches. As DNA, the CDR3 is TGTGCCAGTAGTCCCCCGGGGGGAACCACCGGGGAGCTGTTTTTT. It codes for CASSPPGGTTGELFF.

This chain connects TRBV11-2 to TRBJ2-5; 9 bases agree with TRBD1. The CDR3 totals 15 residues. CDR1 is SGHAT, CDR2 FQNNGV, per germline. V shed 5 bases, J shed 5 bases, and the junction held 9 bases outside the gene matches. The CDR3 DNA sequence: TGTGCCAGCAGCACCGGGGACAGGGTCCAGGAGACCCAGTACTTC. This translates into CASSTGDRVQETQYF.

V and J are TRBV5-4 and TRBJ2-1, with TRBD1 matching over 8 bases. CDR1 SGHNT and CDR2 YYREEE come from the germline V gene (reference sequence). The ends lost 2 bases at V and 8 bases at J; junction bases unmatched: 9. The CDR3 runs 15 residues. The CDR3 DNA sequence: TGTGCCAGCAGCTTACGTCGGACAGGGTCGGATGAGCAGTTCTTC. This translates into CASSLRRTGSDEQFF.

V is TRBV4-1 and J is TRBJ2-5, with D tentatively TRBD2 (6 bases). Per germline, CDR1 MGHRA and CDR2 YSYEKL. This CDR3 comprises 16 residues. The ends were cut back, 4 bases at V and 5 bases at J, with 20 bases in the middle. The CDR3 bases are TGCGCCAGCAGCCCCACCTTCGGCGGGACGGGGGAGACCCAGTACTTC. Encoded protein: CASSPTFGGTGETQYF.

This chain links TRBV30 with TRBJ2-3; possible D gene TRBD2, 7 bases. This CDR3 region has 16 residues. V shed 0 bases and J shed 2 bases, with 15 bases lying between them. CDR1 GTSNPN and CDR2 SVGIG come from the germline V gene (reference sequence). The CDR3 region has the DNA TGTGCCTGGAGTGTACTATCGGGGGGACACACAGATACGCAGTATTTT. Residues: CAWSVLSGGHTDTQYF.

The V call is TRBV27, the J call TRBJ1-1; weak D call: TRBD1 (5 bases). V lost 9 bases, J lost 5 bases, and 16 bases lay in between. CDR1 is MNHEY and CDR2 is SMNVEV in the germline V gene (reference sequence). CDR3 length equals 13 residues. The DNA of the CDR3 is TGTGCCAGTCGGGGGGGAATGGAGACTGAAGCTTTCTTT. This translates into CASRGGMETEAFF.

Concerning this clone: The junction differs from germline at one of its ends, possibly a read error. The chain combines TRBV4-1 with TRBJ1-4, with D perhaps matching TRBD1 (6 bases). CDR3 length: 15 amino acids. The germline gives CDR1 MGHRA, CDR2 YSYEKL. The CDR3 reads CASTQDYGGGEKLFF. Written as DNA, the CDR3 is TGCGCCAGCACCCAAGATTACGGGGGCGGTGAAAAACTGTTTTTT.

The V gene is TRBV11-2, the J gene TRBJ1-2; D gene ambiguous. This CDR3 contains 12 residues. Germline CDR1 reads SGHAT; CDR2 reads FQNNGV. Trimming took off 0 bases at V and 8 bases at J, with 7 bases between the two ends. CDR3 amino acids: CASSLDPWGYTF. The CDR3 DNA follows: TGTGCCAGCAGCTTAGATCCGTGGGGCTACACCTTC.

The CDR3 coding sequence is TGTGCCAGCAGTTTAGGGGGGGTCGGGGTGAGCTCCTACAATGAGCAGTTCTTC. Translated, it gives CASSLGGVGVSSYNEQFF. The chain combines TRBV28 with TRBJ2-1; TRBD2 matches at 7 bases. Germline assignment: CDR1 MDHEN and CDR2 SYDVKM. The V segment lost 2 bases and the J segment 0 bases; nucleotides outside the gene matches: 10. The CDR3 is made up of 18 amino acids.

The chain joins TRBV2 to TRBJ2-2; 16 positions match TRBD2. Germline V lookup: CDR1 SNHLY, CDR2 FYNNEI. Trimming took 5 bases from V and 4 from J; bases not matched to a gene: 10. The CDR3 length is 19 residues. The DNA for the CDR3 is TGTGCCAGCAGTCCCCAAATCGGGACTAGCGGGAGGGCCACCGGGGAGCTGTTTTTT. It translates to CASSPQIGTSGRATGELFF.

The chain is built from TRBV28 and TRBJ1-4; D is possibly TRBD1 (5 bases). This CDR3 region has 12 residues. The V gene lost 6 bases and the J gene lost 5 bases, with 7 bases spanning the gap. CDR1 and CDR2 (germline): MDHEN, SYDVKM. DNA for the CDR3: TGTGCCAGCAGGGGACCCAATGAAAAACTGTTTTTT. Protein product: CASRGPNEKLFF.